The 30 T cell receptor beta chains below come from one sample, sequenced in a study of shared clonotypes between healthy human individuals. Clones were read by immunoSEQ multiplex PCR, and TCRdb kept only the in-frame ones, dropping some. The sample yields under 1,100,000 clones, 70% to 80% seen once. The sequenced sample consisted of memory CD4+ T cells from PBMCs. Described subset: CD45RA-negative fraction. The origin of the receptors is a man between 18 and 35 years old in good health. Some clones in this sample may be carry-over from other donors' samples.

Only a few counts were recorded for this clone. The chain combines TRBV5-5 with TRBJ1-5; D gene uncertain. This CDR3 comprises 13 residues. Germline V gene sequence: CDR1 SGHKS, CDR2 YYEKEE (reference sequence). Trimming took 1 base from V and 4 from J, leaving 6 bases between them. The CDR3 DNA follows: TGTGCCAGCAGCTTGAACGGTAATCAGCCCCAGCATTTT. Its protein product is CASSLNGNQPQHF.

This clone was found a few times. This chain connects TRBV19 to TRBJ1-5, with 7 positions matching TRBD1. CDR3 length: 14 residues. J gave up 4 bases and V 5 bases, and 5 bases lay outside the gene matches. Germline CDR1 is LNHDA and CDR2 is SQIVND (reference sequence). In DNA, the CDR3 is TGTGCCAGTAGTTATGGACAGGAGAATCAGCCCCAGCATTTT. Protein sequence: CASSYGQENQPQHF.

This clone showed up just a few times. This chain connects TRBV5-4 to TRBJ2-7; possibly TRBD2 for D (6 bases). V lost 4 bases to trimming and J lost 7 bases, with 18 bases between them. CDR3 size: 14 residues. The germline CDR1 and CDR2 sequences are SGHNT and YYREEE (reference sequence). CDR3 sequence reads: CASSQTKRLGEQYF. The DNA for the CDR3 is TGTGCCAGCAGCCAAACCAAGCGACTAGGAGAGCAGTACTTC.

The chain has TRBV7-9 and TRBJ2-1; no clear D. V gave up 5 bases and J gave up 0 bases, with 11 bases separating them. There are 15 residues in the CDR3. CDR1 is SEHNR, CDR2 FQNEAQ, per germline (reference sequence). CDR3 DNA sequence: TGTGCCAGCAGCGGGCCGACCAGCTCCTACAATGAGCAGTTCTTC. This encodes CASSGPTSSYNEQFF.

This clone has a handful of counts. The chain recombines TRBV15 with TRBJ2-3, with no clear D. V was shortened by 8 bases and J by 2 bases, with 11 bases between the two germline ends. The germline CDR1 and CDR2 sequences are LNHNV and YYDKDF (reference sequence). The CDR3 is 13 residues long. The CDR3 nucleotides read TGTGCCACCGGACGATGGGACACAGATACGCAGTATTTT. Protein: CATGRWDTDTQYF.

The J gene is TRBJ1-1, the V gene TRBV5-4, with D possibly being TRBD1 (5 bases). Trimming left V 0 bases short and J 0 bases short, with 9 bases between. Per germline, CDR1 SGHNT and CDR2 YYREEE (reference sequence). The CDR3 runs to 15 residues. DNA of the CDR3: TGTGCCAGCAGCTTGGCCGACAGCGTGAACACTGAAGCTTTCTTT. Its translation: CASSLADSVNTEAFF. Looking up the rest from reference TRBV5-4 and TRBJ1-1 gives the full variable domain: ETGVTQSPTHLIKTRGQQVTLRCSSQSGHNTVSWYQQALGQGPQFIFQYYREEENGRGNFPPRFSGLQFPNYSSELNVNALELDDSALYLCASSLADSVNTEAFFGQGTRLTVV.

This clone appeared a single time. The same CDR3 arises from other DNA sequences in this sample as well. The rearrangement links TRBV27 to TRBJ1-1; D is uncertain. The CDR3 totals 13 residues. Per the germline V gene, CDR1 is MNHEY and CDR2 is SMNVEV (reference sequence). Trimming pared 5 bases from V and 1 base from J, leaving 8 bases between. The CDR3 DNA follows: TGTGCCAGCAGTCGACGGGAGAACACTGAAGCTTTCTTT. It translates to CASSRRENTEAFF.

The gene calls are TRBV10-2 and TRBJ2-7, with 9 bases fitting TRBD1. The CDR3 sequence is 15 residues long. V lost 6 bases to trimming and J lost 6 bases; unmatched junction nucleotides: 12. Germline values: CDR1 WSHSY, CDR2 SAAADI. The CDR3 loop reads CASSIIPGQGSEQYF. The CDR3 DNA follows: TGCGCCAGCAGCATCATTCCGGGACAGGGAAGCGAGCAGTACTTC.

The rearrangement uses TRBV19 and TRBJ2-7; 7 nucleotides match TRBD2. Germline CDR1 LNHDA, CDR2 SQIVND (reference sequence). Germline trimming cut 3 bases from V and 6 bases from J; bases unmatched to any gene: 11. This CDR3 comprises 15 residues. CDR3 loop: CASSIETSPTAEQYF. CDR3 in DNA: TGTGCCAGTAGTATTGAGACTAGCCCGACGGCCGAGCAGTACTTC.

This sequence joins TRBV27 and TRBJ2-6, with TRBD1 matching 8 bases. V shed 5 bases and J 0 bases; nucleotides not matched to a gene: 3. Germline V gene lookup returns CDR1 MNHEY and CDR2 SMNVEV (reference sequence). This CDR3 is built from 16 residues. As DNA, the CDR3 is TGTGCCAGCAGTCCGGACAGGGCCTCTGGGGCCAACGTCCTGACTTTC. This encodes CASSPDRASGANVLTF. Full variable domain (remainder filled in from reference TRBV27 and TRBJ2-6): EAQVTQNPRYLITVTGKKLTVTCSQNMNHEYMSWYRQDPGLGLRQIYYSMNVEVTDKGDVPEGYKVSRKEKRNFPLILESPSPNQTSLYFCASSPDRASGANVLTFGAGSRLTVL.

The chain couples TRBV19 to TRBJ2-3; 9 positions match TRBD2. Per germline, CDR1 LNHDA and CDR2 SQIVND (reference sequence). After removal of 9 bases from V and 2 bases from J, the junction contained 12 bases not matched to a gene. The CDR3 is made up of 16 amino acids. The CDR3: CASRRIASGNTDTQYF. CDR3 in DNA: TGTGCCAGCAGACGTATAGCTAGCGGGAACACAGATACGCAGTATTTT.

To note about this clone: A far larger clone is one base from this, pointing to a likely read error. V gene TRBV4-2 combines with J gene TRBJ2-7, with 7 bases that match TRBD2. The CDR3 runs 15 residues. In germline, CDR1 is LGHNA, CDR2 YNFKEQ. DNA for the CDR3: TGTGTCAGCAGCCAAGGACGGGAGGACCCCTACGAGCAGTACTTC. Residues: CVSSQGREDPYEQYF.

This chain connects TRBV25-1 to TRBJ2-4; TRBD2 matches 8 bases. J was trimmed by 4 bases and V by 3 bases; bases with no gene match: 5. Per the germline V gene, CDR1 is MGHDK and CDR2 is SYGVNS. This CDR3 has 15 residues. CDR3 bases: TGTGCCAGCAGTGAGCCGCTAGCGGGTAAAAACATTCAGTACTTC. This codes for CASSEPLAGKNIQYF.

CDR3 coding DNA: TGTGCCAGCAGTCTGACATGGGGCCAGCCCCAGCATTTT. Amino acid sequence: CASSLTWGQPQHF. The gene calls are TRBV6-4 and TRBJ1-5; D possibly corresponds to TRBD1 (5 bases). Germline-derived CDR1 and CDR2 are MRHNA and SNTAGT. This CDR3 comprises 13 residues. Deletions cut 5 bases from V and 7 bases from J, with 12 bases between.

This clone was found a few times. CDR3 residues: CASSLKLGPQETQYF. As DNA, the CDR3 is TGCGCCAGCAGCTTAAAACTCGGGCCCCAAGAGACCCAGTACTTC. V usage is TRBV5-1 and J usage is TRBJ2-5; D is uncertain. The CDR3 loop spans 15 amino acids. Germline V lookup: CDR1 SGHRS, CDR2 YFSETQ. V lost 2 bases, J lost 1 base, and 12 bases lay in between.

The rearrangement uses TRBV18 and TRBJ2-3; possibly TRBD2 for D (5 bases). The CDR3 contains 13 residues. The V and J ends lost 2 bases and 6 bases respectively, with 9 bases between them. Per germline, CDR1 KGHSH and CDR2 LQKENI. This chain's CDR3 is CASSPSLEDTQYF. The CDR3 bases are TGTGCCAGCTCACCATCACTAGAGGATACGCAGTATTTT.

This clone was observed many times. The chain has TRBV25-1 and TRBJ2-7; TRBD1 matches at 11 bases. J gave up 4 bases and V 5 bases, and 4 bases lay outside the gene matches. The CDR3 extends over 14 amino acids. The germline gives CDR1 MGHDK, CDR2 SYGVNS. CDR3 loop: CASSRTGGTYEQYF. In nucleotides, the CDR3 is TGTGCCAGCAGTCGGACAGGGGGCACATACGAGCAGTACTTC.

As DNA, the CDR3 is TGTGCCAGCAGCTCCCGGACGACTACTCAAGAGACCCAGTACTTC. It codes for CASSSRTTTQETQYF. The chain employs TRBV28 and TRBJ2-5; D may be TRBD2 (5 bases). Trimming removed 6 bases from V and 2 bases from J, with 16 bases in between. Germline lookup yields CDR1 MDHEN and CDR2 SYDVKM. CDR3 length: 15 residues.

This CDR3 reads CASSQPTSGRGSYEQYF. Here the CDR3 DNA reads TGCGCCAGCAGCCAACCGACTAGCGGGAGGGGGTCCTACGAGCAGTACTTC. The chain recombines TRBV4-1 with TRBJ2-7; 14 positions agree with TRBD2. Germline V lookup: CDR1 MGHRA, CDR2 YSYEKL. The CDR3 consists of 17 residues. V trimming: 2 bases; J trimming: 1 base; junction bases outside the gene matches: 4.

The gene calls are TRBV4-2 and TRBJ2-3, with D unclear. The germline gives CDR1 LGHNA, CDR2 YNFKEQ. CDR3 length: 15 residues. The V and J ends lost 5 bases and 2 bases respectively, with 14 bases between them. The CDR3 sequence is CASSSGPLYTDTQYF. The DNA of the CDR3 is TGTGCCAGCAGCTCGGGTCCCTTATACACAGATACGCAGTATTTT.

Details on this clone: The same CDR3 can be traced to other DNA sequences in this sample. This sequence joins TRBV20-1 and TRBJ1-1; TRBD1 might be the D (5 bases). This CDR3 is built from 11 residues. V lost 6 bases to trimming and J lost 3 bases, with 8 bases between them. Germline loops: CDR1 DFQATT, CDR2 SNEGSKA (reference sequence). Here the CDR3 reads CSAGGDTEAFF. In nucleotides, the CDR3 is TGCAGTGCGGGGGGGGACACTGAAGCTTTCTTT.

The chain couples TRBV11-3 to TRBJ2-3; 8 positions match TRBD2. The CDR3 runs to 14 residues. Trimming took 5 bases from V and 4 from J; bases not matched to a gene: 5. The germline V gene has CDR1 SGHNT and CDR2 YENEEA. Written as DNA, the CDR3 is TGTGCCAGCAGCCGAGGGGGACTAGCAGATACGCAGTATTTT. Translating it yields CASSRGGLADTQYF.

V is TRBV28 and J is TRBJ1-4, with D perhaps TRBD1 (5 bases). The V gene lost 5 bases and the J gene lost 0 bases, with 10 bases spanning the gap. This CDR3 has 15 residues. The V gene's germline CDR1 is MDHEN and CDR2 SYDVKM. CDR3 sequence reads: CASSTPGTTNEKLFF. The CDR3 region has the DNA TGTGCCAGCAGTACGCCAGGGACAACTAATGAAAAACTGTTTTTT.

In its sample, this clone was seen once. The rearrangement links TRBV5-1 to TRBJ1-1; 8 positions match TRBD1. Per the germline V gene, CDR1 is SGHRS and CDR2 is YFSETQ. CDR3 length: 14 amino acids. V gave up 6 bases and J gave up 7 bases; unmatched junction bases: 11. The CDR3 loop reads CASTEQGGIGEAFF. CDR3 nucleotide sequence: TGCGCCAGCACCGAACAGGGGGGGATCGGTGAAGCTTTCTTT.

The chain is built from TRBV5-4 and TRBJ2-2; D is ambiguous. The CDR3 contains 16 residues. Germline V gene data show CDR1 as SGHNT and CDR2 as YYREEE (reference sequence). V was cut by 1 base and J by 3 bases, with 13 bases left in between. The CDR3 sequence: CASSLFGFSDTGELFF. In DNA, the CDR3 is TGTGCCAGCAGCTTGTTCGGGTTTTCCGACACCGGGGAGCTGTTTTTT. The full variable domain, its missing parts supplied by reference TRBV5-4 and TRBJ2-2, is ETGVTQSPTHLIKTRGQQVTLRCSSQSGHNTVSWYQQALGQGPQFIFQYYREEENGRGNFPPRFSGLQFPNYSSELNVNALELDDSALYLCASSLFGFSDTGELFFGEGSRLTVL.

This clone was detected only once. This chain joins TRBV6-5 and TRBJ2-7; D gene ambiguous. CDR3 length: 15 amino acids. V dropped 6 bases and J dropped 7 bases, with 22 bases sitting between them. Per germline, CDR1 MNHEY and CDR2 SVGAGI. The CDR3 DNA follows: TGTGCCAGCAGAGTTACTTCTGGGCCCCCCAAAGAGCAGTACTTC. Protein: CASRVTSGPPKEQYF.

The CDR3 bases are TGCGCCAGCAGGTCTGCGGGGGCCAGGGCTGAAGCTTTCTTT. Protein sequence: CASRSAGARAEAFF. The chain is built from TRBV5-1 and TRBJ1-1, with TRBD1 as a possible D gene (6 bases). Deletions cut 5 bases from V and 6 bases from J, with 17 bases between. Germline V gene data show CDR1 as SGHRS and CDR2 as YFSETQ. The CDR3 is 14 amino acids.

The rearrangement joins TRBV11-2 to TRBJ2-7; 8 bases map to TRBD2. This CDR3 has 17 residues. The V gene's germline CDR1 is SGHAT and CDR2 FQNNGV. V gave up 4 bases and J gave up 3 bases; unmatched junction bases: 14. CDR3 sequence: CASSYGRAGRASYEQYF. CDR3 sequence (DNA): TGTGCCAGCAGCTACGGGCGGGCCGGGAGGGCCAGCTACGAGCAGTACTTC.

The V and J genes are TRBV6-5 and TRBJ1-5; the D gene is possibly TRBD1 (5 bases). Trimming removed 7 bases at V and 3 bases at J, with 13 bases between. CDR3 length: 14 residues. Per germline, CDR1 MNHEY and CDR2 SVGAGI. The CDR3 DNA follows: TGTGCCAGCACCCAATGGGACCCCAATCAGCCCCAGCATTTT. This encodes CASTQWDPNQPQHF.

CDR3 sequence (DNA): TGTGCCAGCAGCGTCAGGGGGCGATCTGGAAACACCATATATTTT. Amino acid sequence: CASSVRGRSGNTIYF. The chain has TRBV7-7 and TRBJ1-3, with 8 nucleotides matching TRBD1. CDR1 and CDR2 from the germline V gene are SSHAT and FNYEAQ (reference sequence). CDR3 length equals 15 residues. The junction had 4 bases not matched to a gene; V was cut back by 5 bases and J by 1 base.